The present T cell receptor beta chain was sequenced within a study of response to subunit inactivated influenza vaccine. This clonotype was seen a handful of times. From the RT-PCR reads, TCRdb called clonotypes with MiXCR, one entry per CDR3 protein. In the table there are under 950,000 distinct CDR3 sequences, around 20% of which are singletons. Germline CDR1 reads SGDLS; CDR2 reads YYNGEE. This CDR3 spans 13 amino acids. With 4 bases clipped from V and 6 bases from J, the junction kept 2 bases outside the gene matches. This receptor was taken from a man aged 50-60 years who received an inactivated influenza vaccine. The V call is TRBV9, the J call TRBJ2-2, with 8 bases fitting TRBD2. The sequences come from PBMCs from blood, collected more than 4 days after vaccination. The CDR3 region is CASSTTSAGELFF. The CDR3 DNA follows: TGTGCCAGCAGCACGACTAGCGCCGGGGAGCTGTTTTTT. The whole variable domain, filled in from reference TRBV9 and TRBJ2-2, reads DSGVTQTPKHLITATGQRVTLRCSPRSGDLSVYWYQQSLDQGLQFLIQYYNGEERAKGNILERFSAQQFPDLHSELNLSSLELGDSALYFCASSTTSAGELFFGEGSRLTVL.